The source of this T cell receptor (beta chain) is a study of blood T cell repertoires in COVID-19. Across the whole study: Sites across the United States, Italy and Spain contributed samples from acute and convalescent COVID-19.

CDR1 is MNHEY, CDR2 SVGAGI, per germline. The CDR3 runs to 15 residues. V was cut by 6 bases and J by 3 bases, with 18 bases left in between. This table comes from immunoSEQ multiplex PCR, and its TCRdb copy is limited to in-frame clones, with some not included. Counted here are under 300,000 clones, roughly 85% occurring once; the ten biggest clones make up 3%. The TCR was taken from a woman between 25 and 40 years old with active or convalescent COVID-19. The chain joins TRBV6-5 to TRBJ2-7, with D possibly TRBD1 on 6 matching bases. The source material was peripheral blood. The CDR3 region has the DNA TGTGCCAGCAGCCCCCCCTACAGGGCCGACTACGAGCAGTACTTC. Encoded protein: CASSPPYRADYEQYF.